This record looks at one T cell receptor beta chain sequence and its context. The antigen remains undetermined. The sample comes from a study of tumor and adjacent non-tumor tissue in lung cancer. Whole-study results and caveats: Tumor tissue had significantly higher TCR diversity than normal lung.

A modified ARM-PCR protocol with three rounds of nested PCR amplified TCRbeta. MiXCR, run by TCRdb on the multiplex PCR reads, gives a single entry per CDR3 protein. The data contain under 95,000 distinct CDR3 sequences, around 71% of them seen just once; the ten biggest clones take up around 19%. RNA was extracted from bulk tissue without any cell sorting. Donors were chemotherapy-naive, newly diagnosed lung cancer surgical patients in China, August–late 2014. The CDR3 covers 14 residues. V dropped 4 bases and J dropped 5 bases, with 15 bases sitting between them. CDR1 is SGHRS, CDR2 YFSETQ, per germline.

The sequenced sample consisted of lung tumor tissue. This TCR came from a man aged 55 to 70 with non-small cell lung cancer. The genes are TRBV5-1 and TRBJ2-5, with D possibly called TRBD1 or TRBD2 (5 bases each). CDR3 bases: TGCGCCAGCAGCCCCGGGACGCAGCACGAGACCCAGTACTTC. Protein sequence: CASSPGTQHETQYF.